Following are 5 T cell receptor beta chains from one sample sequenced in a study of OX40 agonist ivuxolimab in advanced cancers. Some clones are missing from TCRdb's copy, which holds only in-frame ones; the method was immunoSEQ multiplex PCR. The sample carries 15,000 to 20,000 clones, 73% recorded once. The sample consisted of CD4+ or CD8+ T cells sorted from blood, taken in a trial of the OX40 agonist ivuxolimab. These receptors all come from an adult with an advanced solid tumor such as melanoma, head and neck, liver or kidney cancer.

This rearrangement joins TRBV9 to TRBJ2-7, with D perhaps TRBD1 (6 bases). CDR3 length: 14 amino acids. The germline V gene encodes CDR1 SGDLS and CDR2 YYNGEE. V lost 4 bases to trimming and J lost 3 bases, with 14 bases between them. CDR3 coding DNA: TGTGCCAGCAGCTACGCGCCAGGGGACTACGAGCAGTACTTC. Its protein is CASSYAPGDYEQYF.

The gene calls are TRBV29-1 and TRBJ2-5, with a tentative D call TRBD2 (5 bases). The CDR3 length is 15 residues. The germline CDR1 and CDR2 sequences are SQVTM and ANQGSEA. V was trimmed by 6 bases and J by 1 base, leaving 18 bases between them. The CDR3 region is CSVEYRAVSQETQYF. DNA of the CDR3: TGCAGCGTGGAATATCGAGCGGTTTCCCAAGAGACCCAGTACTTC.

This sequence joins TRBV11-2 and TRBJ2-1; D remains ambiguous. Germline-derived CDR1 and CDR2 are SGHAT and FQNNGV. The CDR3 has 12 residues. V dropped 0 bases and J dropped 6 bases, with 3 bases sitting between them. The CDR3, as DNA: TGTGCCAGCAGCTTAGATCCCAATGAGCAGTTCTTC. Its translation: CASSLDPNEQFF.

The chain uses TRBV6-5 and TRBJ2-2; D ambiguous. The CDR3 extends over 13 amino acids. Germline-derived CDR1 and CDR2 are MNHEY and SVGAGI. V lost 2 bases to trimming and J lost 6 bases, with 7 bases between them. CDR3 region: CASSYVGSGELFF. CDR3 DNA sequence: TGTGCCAGCAGTTACGTAGGGTCCGGGGAGCTGTTTTTT.

The J gene is TRBJ2-1, the V gene TRBV6-1; a possible D gene is TRBD2 (6 bases). The CDR3 contains 14 residues. Germline V lookup: CDR1 MNHNS, CDR2 SASEGT. Trimming stripped 4 bases from V and 5 bases from J, with 12 bases between. CDR3 bases: TGTGCCAGCAGTGCCGGGACTGTACACAATGAGCAGTTCTTC. As protein: CASSAGTVHNEQFF.